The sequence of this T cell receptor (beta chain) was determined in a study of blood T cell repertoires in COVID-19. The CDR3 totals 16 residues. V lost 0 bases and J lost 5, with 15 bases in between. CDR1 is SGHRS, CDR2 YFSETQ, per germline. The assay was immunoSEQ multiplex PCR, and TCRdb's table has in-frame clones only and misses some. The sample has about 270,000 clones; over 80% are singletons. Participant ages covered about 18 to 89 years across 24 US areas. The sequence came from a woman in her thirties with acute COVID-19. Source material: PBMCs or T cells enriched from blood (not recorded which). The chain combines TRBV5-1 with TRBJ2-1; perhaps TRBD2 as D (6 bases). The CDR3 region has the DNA TGCGCCAGCAGCTTGGAACGGCGGGACTGGAACAATGAGCAGTTCTTC. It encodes CASSLERRDWNNEQFF.